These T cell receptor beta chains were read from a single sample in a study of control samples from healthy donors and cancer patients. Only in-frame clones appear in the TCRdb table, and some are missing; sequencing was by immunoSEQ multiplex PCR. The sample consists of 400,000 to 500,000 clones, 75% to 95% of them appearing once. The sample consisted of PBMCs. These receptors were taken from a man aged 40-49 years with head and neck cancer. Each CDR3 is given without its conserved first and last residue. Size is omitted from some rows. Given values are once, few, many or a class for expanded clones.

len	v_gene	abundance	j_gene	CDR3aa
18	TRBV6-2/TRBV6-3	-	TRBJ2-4	ASSYPSGLSGVIAKNIQY
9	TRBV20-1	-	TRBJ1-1	SAPRGTEAF
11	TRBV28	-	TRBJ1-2	ASSRDSNYGYT
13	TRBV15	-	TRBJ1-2	ATSRGRGAFYGYT
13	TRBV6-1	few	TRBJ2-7	ASSELAGGTYEQY
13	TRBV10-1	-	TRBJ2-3	ASSTDRERTDTQY
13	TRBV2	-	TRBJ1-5	ASSEGAGSNQPQH
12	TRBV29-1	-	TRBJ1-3	SVGVDGSGNTIY
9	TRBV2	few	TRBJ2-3	ASSSTDTQY
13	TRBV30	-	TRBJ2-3	AWKVWSARGDTQY
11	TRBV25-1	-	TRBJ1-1	ASSRQLNTEAF
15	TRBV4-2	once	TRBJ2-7	ASSQDGHGLAGGEQY